Each of the 12 T cell receptor beta chains below was sequenced from the same sample in a study of regulatory T cells in long-lasting Graves disease. Arm-PCR of CDR3 regions with iRepertoire HTBI primers generated TCR beta libraries. In TCRdb, the multiplex PCR reads were re-called with MiXCR into one record per CDR3 protein. This table holds a few hundred thousand distinct CDR3 sequences, 20% to 25% found once. Stated time point: persistent/refractory GD, antithyroid drugs over 5 years with positive TRAb. Generation of the TCR library employed RNA extracted from PBMCs. Sequenced here: peripheral blood mononuclear cells (PBMCs), sampled when the disease was refractory, from a patient treated with antithyroid drugs. The receptor set was obtained from a female donor with Graves disease.

This rearrangement joins TRBV6-5 to TRBJ2-7, with D possibly being TRBD1 (6 bases). CDR1 and CDR2 (germline): MNHEY, SVGAGI. This CDR3 comprises 15 residues. V was pared by 4 bases and J by 0 bases, with 13 bases between. The CDR3 spells CASSLPGTSSYEQYF. The DNA for the CDR3 is TGTGCCAGCAGTTTACCCGGGACAAGCTCCTACGAGCAGTACTTC.

A few counts support this clonotype. The rearrangement links TRBV20-1 to TRBJ1-5; D is ambiguous. The germline V gene has CDR1 DFQATT and CDR2 SNEGSKA (reference sequence). Trimming took 3 bases from V and 3 from J, leaving 21 bases between them. The CDR3 spans 17 residues. CDR3 loop: CSASSPRVLFDNQPQHF. The CDR3 nucleotides read TGCAGTGCTAGTTCCCCTAGGGTTTTATTCGACAATCAGCCCCAGCATTTT.

This clonotype has only a few counts. The rearrangement joins TRBV30 to TRBJ1-2; a weak D match, TRBD1 (5 bases). The CDR3 contains 13 residues. Germline V gene data show CDR1 as GTSNPN and CDR2 as SVGIG (reference sequence). V lost 5 bases and J 6 bases, leaving 16 bases between the germline ends. CDR3 region: CAWFGREGNGYTF. The CDR3 nucleotides are TGTGCCTGGTTTGGCCGGGAGGGGAATGGCTACACCTTC.

This clonotype was detected only a few times. The chain joins TRBV11-1 to TRBJ2-1, with 8 bases identical to TRBD1. This CDR3 is 14 amino acids long. With V trimmed by 5 bases and J by 7 bases, 7 bases remained unmatched. Per germline, CDR1 SGHAT and CDR2 FQDESV (reference sequence). The chain's CDR3 is CASSLRQGLNEQFF. The CDR3 region has the DNA TGTGCCAGCAGCCTGCGACAGGGGTTGAATGAGCAGTTCTTC.

The chain is built from TRBV29-1 and TRBJ2-1; the match to TRBD1 covers 7 bases. CDR1 is SQVTM and CDR2 is ANQGSEA in the germline V gene. The CDR3 has 12 amino acids. V lost 7 bases and J lost 9; bases outside the gene matches: 9. The CDR3 sequence is CSDSKGAGEQFF. DNA for the CDR3: TGCAGCGATTCTAAGGGGGCGGGTGAGCAGTTCTTC.

The chain carries TRBV7-2 and TRBJ2-3, with unresolved D. V lost 3 bases, J lost 0 bases, and 7 bases lay in between. The length of the CDR3 is 14 residues. Germline CDR1 reads SGHTA; CDR2 reads FQGNSA. CDR3 DNA: TGTGCCAGCAGCTTTCACCATAGCACAGATACGCAGTATTTT. It translates to CASSFHHSTDTQYF. Variable domain in full (rest from reference TRBV7-2 and TRBJ2-3): GAGVSQSPSNKVTEKGKDVELRCDPISGHTALYWYRQSLGQGLEFLIYFQGNSAPDKSGLPSDRFSAERTGGSVSTLTIQRTQQEDSAVYLCASSFHHSTDTQYFGPGTRLTVL.

This chain links TRBV7-9 with TRBJ2-6; no firm D call. The CDR3 covers 15 residues. Trimming removed 6 bases from V and 0 bases from J, with 9 bases in between. Per the germline V gene, CDR1 is SEHNR and CDR2 is FQNEAQ (reference sequence). The CDR3 reads CASSSAVSGANVLTF. Here the CDR3 DNA reads TGTGCCAGCAGTTCGGCGGTCTCTGGGGCCAACGTCCTGACTTTC.

The genes are TRBV30 and TRBJ1-5, with 7 bases that match TRBD1. Per germline, CDR1 GTSNPN and CDR2 SVGIG (reference sequence). V lost 5 bases to trimming and J lost 0 bases; unmatched junction nucleotides: 4. The CDR3 runs 14 residues. The CDR3 DNA reads as TGTGCCTGGCAAGGGACAGCTAGCAATCAGCCCCAGCATTTT. Residues: CAWQGTASNQPQHF. Complete variable domain (other parts from reference TRBV30 and TRBJ1-5): SQTIHQWPATLVQPVGSPLSLECTVEGTSNPNLYWYRQAAGRGLQLLFYSVGIGQISSEVPQNLSASRPQDRQFILSSKKLLLSDSGFYLCAWQGTASNQPQHFGDGTRLSIL.

The V gene is TRBV19, the J gene TRBJ1-6; D is uncertain. Germline V gene lookup returns CDR1 LNHDA and CDR2 SQIVND (reference sequence). The CDR3 extends over 14 amino acids. V lost 5 bases to trimming and J lost 9 bases, with 14 bases between them. As DNA, the CDR3 is TGTGCCAGTAGTTCGGGCCTCAGCGGTTCACCCCTCCACTTT. It translates to CASSSGLSGSPLHF.

The rearrangement uses TRBV6-2 or TRBV6-3 and TRBJ1-1; TRBD1 might be the D (5 bases). The V and J ends lost 2 bases and 1 base respectively, with 14 bases between them. The germline CDR1 and CDR2 sequences are MNHEY and SVGEGT. This CDR3 contains 16 residues. The CDR3 reads CASSYGFGRGNTEAFF. CDR3 in DNA: TGTGCCAGCAGTTACGGGTTCGGGAGGGGGAACACTGAAGCTTTCTTT.

The chain joins TRBV11-2 to TRBJ1-1; D perhaps matches TRBD1 (6 bases). V was trimmed by 0 bases and J by 7 bases, leaving 24 bases between them. The CDR3 runs to 18 residues. Germline V gives CDR1 SGHAT, CDR2 FQNNGV. DNA for the CDR3: TGTGCCAGCAGCTTAGACCGCCAGGGGAGGTTCCTCGTGGGTGAAGCTTTCTTT. Translated: CASSLDRQGRFLVGEAFF. Complete variable domain (other parts from reference TRBV11-2 and TRBJ1-1): EAGVAQSPRYKIIEKRQSVAFWCNPISGHATLYWYQQILGQGPKLLIQFQNNGVVDDSQLPKDRFSAERLKGVDSTLKIQPAKLEDSAVYLCASSLDRQGRFLVGEAFFGQGTRLTVV.

This clonotype was seen a few times. The chain combines TRBV25-1 with TRBJ2-2, with 13 bases lining up with TRBD2. Germline CDR1 and CDR2: MGHDK and SYGVNS. J gave up 1 base and V 2 bases, and 4 bases lay outside the gene matches. The length of the CDR3 is 18 residues. The CDR3 region is CASSEITSGRGNTGELFF. Here the CDR3 DNA reads TGTGCCAGCAGTGAAATAACTAGCGGGAGGGGGAACACCGGGGAGCTGTTTTTT.